The 17 T cell receptor beta chains given below trace back to one sample, sequenced in a study of blood T cell repertoires in COVID-19. Measured with immunoSEQ multiplex PCR; TCRdb has only the in-frame clones, and not every one. The sample lists 200,000 to 250,000 clones; roughly 90% were seen once. What was sequenced was PBMCs or T cells enriched from blood (not recorded which). Receptor source: a woman in her 30s who had recovered from COVID-19.

This clone occurred once. The V gene is TRBV9, the J gene TRBJ1-2; TRBD1 aligns across 11 bases. CDR3 size: 14 residues. Germline V lookup: CDR1 SGDLS, CDR2 YYNGEE. The trim removed 6 bases at V and 6 bases at J, leaving 7 bases unmatched. CDR3 in amino acids: CASTERTGGDGYTF. CDR3 DNA sequence: TGTGCCAGCACCGAGAGGACAGGGGGCGATGGCTACACCTTC.

CDR3 protein: CASSEGGQGMNEKLFF. The CDR3 bases are TGTGCCAGCAGTGAAGGGGGACAGGGGATGAATGAAAAACTGTTTTTT. J is TRBJ1-4 and V is TRBV2; 10 bases fit TRBD1. Germline loops: CDR1 SNHLY, CDR2 FYNNEI. The J segment lost 5 bases and the V segment lost 1 base, leaving 4 bases of the junction unmatched. This CDR3 comprises 16 residues. The full variable domain, with the rest looked up from reference TRBV2 and TRBJ1-4, is EPEVTQTPSHQVTQMGQEVILRCVPISNHLYFYWYRQILGQKVEFLVSFYNNEISEKSEIFDDQFSVERPDGSNFTLKIRSTKLEDSAMYFCASSEGGQGMNEKLFFGSGTQLSVL.

This chain joins TRBV18 and TRBJ1-2, with a tentative D call TRBD1 (6 bases). This CDR3 contains 16 residues. Germline assignment: CDR1 KGHSH and CDR2 LQKENI. Trimming removed 3 bases from V and 3 bases from J, with 17 bases in between. CDR3 sequence (DNA): TGTGCCAGCTCACCCTCGGGGGGCTTGAGGGACTATGGCTACACCTTC. This codes for CASSPSGGLRDYGYTF.

This chain uses TRBV18 with TRBJ2-2, with 9 bases that match TRBD1. The CDR3 has 18 residues. Germline V lookup: CDR1 KGHSH, CDR2 LQKENI. J was trimmed by 0 bases and V by 3 bases; bases with no gene match: 8. CDR3 sequence: CASSPEAWTGANTGELFF. The CDR3 DNA follows: TGTGCCAGCTCACCCGAAGCGTGGACAGGGGCGAACACCGGGGAGCTGTTTTTT.

The chain couples TRBV19 to TRBJ1-1, with D maybe TRBD1 (5 bases). Trimming pared 4 bases from V and 8 bases from J, leaving 8 bases between. Germline loops: CDR1 LNHDA, CDR2 SQIVND (reference sequence). CDR3 size: 11 residues. CDR3 sequence reads: CASSTGIEAFF. DNA for the CDR3: TGTGCCAGTAGTACAGGGATAGAAGCTTTCTTT. Together with reference TRBV19 and TRBJ1-1, the CDR3 gives the full variable domain: DGGITQSPKYLFRKEGQNVTLSCEQNLNHDAMYWYRQDPGQGLRLIYYSQIVNDFQKGDIAEGYSVSREKKESFPLTVTSAQKNPTAFYLCASSTGIEAFFGQGTRLTVV.

V is TRBV6-5 and J is TRBJ1-1; maybe TRBD1 (5 bases). V lost 10 bases and J lost 3, with 15 bases in between. This CDR3 is built from 13 residues. Looked up from germline, CDR1 is MNHEY and CDR2 is SVGAGI. For the CDR3, the DNA is TGTGCCATCCCCAGGGAAAGGGACACTGAAGCTTTCTTT. This codes for CAIPRERDTEAFF.

The CDR3 region is CASSLRTSGVGTDTQYF. CDR3 sequence (DNA): TGTGCCAGCAGCCTTCGGACTAGCGGGGTTGGCACAGATACGCAGTATTTT. The V gene is TRBV7-2, the J gene TRBJ2-3; 12 bases map to TRBD2. Germline assignment: CDR1 SGHTA and CDR2 FQGNSA. Losses at the gene ends were 5 bases for V and 1 base for J; bases not matched to a gene: 7. The CDR3 is 17 amino acids.

The chain is built from TRBV19 and TRBJ1-2; D is possibly TRBD1 (6 bases). V lost 7 bases and J 4 bases, leaving 13 bases between the germline ends. The CDR3 is 13 residues long. Per germline, CDR1 LNHDA and CDR2 SQIVND (reference sequence). CDR3 sequence: CASTLGGPYGYTF. The DNA for the CDR3 is TGTGCCAGTACCTTGGGGGGGCCCTATGGCTACACCTTC.

This chain uses TRBV6-5 with TRBJ1-2; TRBD1 is a possible D gene (5 bases). Trimming pared 10 bases from V and 6 bases from J, leaving 12 bases between. This CDR3 has 11 residues. Germline lookup yields CDR1 MNHEY and CDR2 SVGAGI. The CDR3 is CATAEGDGYTF. The CDR3 DNA is TGTGCCACTGCGGAAGGGGATGGCTACACCTTC.

The chain joins TRBV5-6 to TRBJ2-3, with TRBD2 matching over 8 bases. Trimming removed 3 bases from V and 14 bases from J; junction bases left unmatched: 8. The V gene's germline CDR1 is SGHDT and CDR2 YYEEEE. The CDR3 is 12 amino acids. For the CDR3, the DNA is TGTGCCAGCAGCTGGGGAGCGGGGGAGTTGTATTTT. It is translated as CASSWGAGELYF.

The chain is built from TRBV6-5 and TRBJ1-1; D is perhaps TRBD1 (5 bases). Trimming took off 4 bases at V and 1 base at J, with 10 bases between the two ends. From germline, CDR1 is MNHEY and CDR2 SVGAGI. The CDR3 runs to 14 residues. CDR3 amino acids: CASSSSTGNTEAFF. The CDR3 DNA reads as TGTGCCAGCAGTTCGAGTACAGGGAACACTGAAGCTTTCTTT.

The chain combines TRBV7-2 with TRBJ1-2, with unresolved D. V dropped 7 bases and J dropped 4 bases, with 28 bases sitting between them. Looked up from germline, CDR1 is SGHTA and CDR2 is FQGNSA. This CDR3 region has 18 residues. DNA for the CDR3: TGTGCCAGCACGCCCCAAGGTCCGGAAGACTCGCGATTCTATGGCTACACCTTC. Translating it yields CASTPQGPEDSRFYGYTF.

The V gene is TRBV6-2 or TRBV6-3, the J gene TRBJ2-5; D perhaps matches TRBD2 (7 bases). V was trimmed by 5 bases and J by 5 bases, leaving 21 bases between them. CDR3 length: 16 residues. Germline CDR1 is MNHEY and CDR2 is SVGEGT. The CDR3 here is CASSQFRGLLRETQYF. The CDR3 bases are TGTGCCAGCAGTCAGTTCAGGGGACTACTGCGGGAGACCCAGTACTTC.

V usage is TRBV3-1 (or the pseudogene TRBV3-2) and J usage is TRBJ1-1; D is undetermined. Germline lookup yields CDR1 LGHDT and CDR2 YNNKEL (reference sequence). This CDR3 has 13 amino acids. V was clipped by 4 bases and J by 4 bases, with 10 bases between them. CDR3: CASSLVLGTEAFF. For the CDR3, the DNA is TGTGCCAGCAGCCTTGTCCTCGGCACTGAAGCTTTCTTT.

V is TRBV7-6 and J is TRBJ2-7; a weak D match, TRBD2 (5 bases). This CDR3 has 15 residues. V was clipped by 1 base and J by 4 bases, with 14 bases between them. Per the germline V gene, CDR1 is SGHVS and CDR2 is FNYEAQ. The CDR3 reads CASSLDTRGRYEQYF. Written as DNA, the CDR3 is TGTGCCAGCAGCTTAGATACGAGAGGGAGATACGAGCAGTACTTC.

J is TRBJ1-5 and V is TRBV27; 7 nucleotides agree with TRBD1. V lost 9 bases to trimming and J lost 3 bases; unmatched junction nucleotides: 5. Germline assignment: CDR1 MNHEY and CDR2 SMNVEV (reference sequence). The CDR3 consists of 13 residues. The DNA of the CDR3 is TGTGCCAGTGGTCAGGGGGACAATCAGCCCCAGCATTTT. Encoded protein: CASGQGDNQPQHF.

This chain uses TRBV5-1 with TRBJ1-1; D remains ambiguous. Germline-derived CDR1 and CDR2 are SGHRS and YFSETQ. The CDR3 covers 15 residues. V lost 4 bases, J lost 1 base, and 14 bases lay in between. The CDR3 bases are TGCGCCAGCAGCCCACGGGAAGGCGCGAACACTGAAGCTTTCTTT. Its translation is CASSPREGANTEAFF. The full variable domain, its missing parts supplied by reference TRBV5-1 and TRBJ1-1, is KAGVTQTPRYLIKTRGQQVTLSCSPISGHRSVSWYQQTPGQGLQFLFEYFSETQRNKGNFPGRFSGRQFSNSRSEMNVSTLELGDSALYLCASSPREGANTEAFFGQGTRLTVV.